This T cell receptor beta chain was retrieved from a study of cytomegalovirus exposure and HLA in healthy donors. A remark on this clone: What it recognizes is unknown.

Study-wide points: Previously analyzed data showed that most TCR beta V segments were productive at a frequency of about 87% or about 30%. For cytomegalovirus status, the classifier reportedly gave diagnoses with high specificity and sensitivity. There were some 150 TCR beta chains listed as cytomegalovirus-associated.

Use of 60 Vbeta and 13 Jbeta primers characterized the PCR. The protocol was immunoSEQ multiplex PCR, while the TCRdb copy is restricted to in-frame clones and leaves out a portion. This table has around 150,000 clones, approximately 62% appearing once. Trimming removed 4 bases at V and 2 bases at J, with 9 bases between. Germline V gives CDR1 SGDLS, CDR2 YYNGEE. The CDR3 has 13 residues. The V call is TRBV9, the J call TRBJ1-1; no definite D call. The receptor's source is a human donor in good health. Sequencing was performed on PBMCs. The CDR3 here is CASSPGLNTEAFF. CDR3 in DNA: TGTGCCAGCAGCCCAGGCCTTAACACTGAAGCTTTCTTT.